These 5 T cell receptor beta chains were all obtained from the same sample, sequenced in a study of post-analysis software for immune sequencing data. Study-wide results and caveats: The five TRBV segments detected at higher frequency in patients than in controls included TRBV5-6, TRBV5-1 and TRBV20-1.

No antigen is known for these receptors. Unique molecular identifiers were built into the TCR beta cDNA libraries. TCRdb passed the PCR reads through MiXCR, listing each CDR3 protein once. The sample includes about 810,000 distinct CDR3 sequences, 53% of them seen just once. Sequencing was carried out using blood. The source of these receptors is a girl between 10 and 17 years old with multiple sclerosis.

This clonotype was detected a few times. The chain combines TRBV2 with TRBJ2-4; D is ambiguous. The J call may be faulty, since TRBJ2-5 better matches the DNA end. The CDR3 extends over 13 amino acids. Germline CDR1 SNHLY, CDR2 FYNNEI. In DNA, the CDR3 is TGTGCCAGCAGTGAATGGGTCGACGGGACCCAGTACTTC. Translation gives CASSEWVDGTQYF.

This clonotype was found once. The rearrangement joins TRBV24-1 to TRBJ2-5; 9 nucleotides match TRBD2. This CDR3 spans 15 amino acids. Germline CDR1 KGHDR, CDR2 SFDVKD. V shed 10 bases, J shed 5 bases, and the junction held 13 bases outside the gene matches. The CDR3 sequence: CATSGSDDPKETQYF. The CDR3 nucleotides are TGTGCCACTAGCGGGAGCGACGACCCGAAGGAGACCCAGTACTTC.

The rearrangement uses TRBV20-1 and TRBJ2-1; 8 bases are a match to TRBD2. Germline V gives CDR1 DFQATT, CDR2 SNEGSKA (reference sequence). With 1 base clipped from V and 3 bases from J, the junction kept 11 bases outside the gene matches. The CDR3 extends over 17 amino acids. The chain's CDR3 is CSARGEGGGHYYNEQFF. CDR3 nucleotide sequence: TGCAGTGCTAGAGGGGAAGGCGGGGGGCACTACTACAATGAGCAGTTCTTC.

This clonotype was found a few times. The chain joins TRBV18 to TRBJ2-5; D is unclear. V gave up 3 bases and J gave up 0 bases, with 5 bases separating them. CDR3 length: 13 residues. CDR1 KGHSH and CDR2 LQKENI come from the germline V gene. DNA for the CDR3: TGTGCCAGCTCACCCCGGTACCAAGAGACCCAGTACTTC. Encoded protein: CASSPRYQETQYF.

V usage is TRBV6-1 and J usage is TRBJ2-7; 7 bases agree with TRBD2. Trimming removed 6 bases from V and 1 base from J; junction bases left unmatched: 9. The CDR3 contains 15 residues. CDR1 is MNHNS and CDR2 is SASEGT in the germline V gene. Here the CDR3 reads CASRDYQRESYEQYF. CDR3 nucleotide sequence: TGTGCCAGCAGAGACTACCAGCGGGAATCCTACGAGCAGTACTTC.